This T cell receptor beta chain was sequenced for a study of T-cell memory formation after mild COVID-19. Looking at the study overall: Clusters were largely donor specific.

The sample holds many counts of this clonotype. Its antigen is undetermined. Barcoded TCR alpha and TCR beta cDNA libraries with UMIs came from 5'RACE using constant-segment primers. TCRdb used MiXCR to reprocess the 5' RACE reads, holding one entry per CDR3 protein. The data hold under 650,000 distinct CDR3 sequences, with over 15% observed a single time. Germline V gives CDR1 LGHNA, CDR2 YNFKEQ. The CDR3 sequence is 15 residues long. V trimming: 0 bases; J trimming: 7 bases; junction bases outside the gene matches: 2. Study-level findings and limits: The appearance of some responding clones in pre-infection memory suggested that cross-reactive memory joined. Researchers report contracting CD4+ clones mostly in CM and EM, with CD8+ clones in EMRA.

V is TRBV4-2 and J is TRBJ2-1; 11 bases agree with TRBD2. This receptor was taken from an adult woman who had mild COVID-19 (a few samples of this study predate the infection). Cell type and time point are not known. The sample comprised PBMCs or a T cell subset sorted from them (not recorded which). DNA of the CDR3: TGTGCCAGCAGCCAAGATAGCGGGGGGGCAAATGAGCAGTTCTTC. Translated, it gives CASSQDSGGANEQFF.